This T cell receptor beta chain was captured by sequencing in a study of blood T cells in healthy people across ages. Primers used in a second PCR of about 6 to 11 cycles were a sample-barcoded 5' primer and a J-beta primer mix. From each sample, at least 2.5 million paired-end reads containing CDR3 were obtained. TCRdb redid the calling of the 5' RACE reads with MiXCR, one entry per CDR3 protein. The sample has around 1.5 million distinct CDR3 sequences; 40% to 50% are singletons. Looked up from germline, CDR1 is MNHEY and CDR2 is SVGAGI. The CDR3 consists of 15 residues. The V gene lost 4 bases and the J gene lost 1 base, with 13 bases spanning the gap.

The receptor comes from a woman in her late teens or twenties in good health. Sequencing was carried out using blood. V usage is TRBV6-5 and J usage is TRBJ2-5, with a possible D match to TRBD2 (7 bases). In DNA form, the CDR3 reads TGTGCCAGCAGTTCGTGGGGGGGCGTCCAAGAGACCCAGTACTTC. Protein product: CASSSWGGVQETQYF.